This TCR beta chain comes out of a study of T cells in Graves' hyperthyroidism and ophthalmopathy. General study results and limits: A 13 V-J signature model discriminated ophthalmopathy versus stable hyperthyroidism. The model foresaw ophthalmopathy a median around 6 months prior to onset.

Fresh peripheral blood, roughly 10 ml, was the source of the PBMCs. Trimming took 1 base from V and 5 from J; bases not matched to a gene: 6. The CDR3 spans 14 residues. The germline gives CDR1 SGHRS, CDR2 YFSETQ. Amplified TCR beta CDR3 regions derived from RNA transcripts. An initial round of RT-PCR targeting the TCR CDR3 relied on the HTBI primer set. Each CDR3 protein is one row after TCRdb ran MiXCR on the multiplex PCR reads. The repertoire consists of hundreds of thousands of distinct CDR3 sequences, with roughly 14% occurring once and the leading ten covering about 14%. Worth noting for this clonotype: Its target is unknown.

This rearrangement joins TRBV5-1 to TRBJ2-7; 7 nucleotides line up with TRBD1. The TCR was taken from a woman aged 18-30 years with Graves' hyperthyroidism. Material for sequencing was blood. The CDR3 spells CASSLPGQLDEQYF. The CDR3 DNA reads as TGCGCCAGCAGCTTGCCGGGACAGCTCGACGAGCAGTACTTC.